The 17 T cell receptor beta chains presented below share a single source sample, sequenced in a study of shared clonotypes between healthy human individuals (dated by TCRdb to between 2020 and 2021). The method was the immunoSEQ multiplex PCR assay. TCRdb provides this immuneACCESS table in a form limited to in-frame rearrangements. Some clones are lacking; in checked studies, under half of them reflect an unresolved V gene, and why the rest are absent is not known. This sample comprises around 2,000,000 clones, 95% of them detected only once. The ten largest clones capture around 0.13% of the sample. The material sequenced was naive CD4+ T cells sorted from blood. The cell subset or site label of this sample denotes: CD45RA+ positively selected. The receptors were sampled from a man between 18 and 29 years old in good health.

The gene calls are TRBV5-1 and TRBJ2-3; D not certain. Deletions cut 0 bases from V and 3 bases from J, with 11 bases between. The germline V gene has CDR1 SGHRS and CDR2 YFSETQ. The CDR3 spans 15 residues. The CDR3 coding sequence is TGCGCCAGCAGCTTGGAAGGCAGTGCGACAGATACGCAGTATTTT. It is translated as CASSLEGSATDTQYF.

CDR3 sequence: CASSLDTRGGYEQYF. The CDR3 DNA is TGCGCCAGCAGCCTGGATACTCGGGGTGGATACGAGCAGTACTTC. The chain recombines TRBV5-1 with TRBJ2-7; D possibly corresponds to TRBD2 (5 bases). Germline V gives CDR1 SGHRS, CDR2 YFSETQ. Deletions cut 4 bases from V and 4 bases from J, with 18 bases between. The CDR3 is 15 amino acids.

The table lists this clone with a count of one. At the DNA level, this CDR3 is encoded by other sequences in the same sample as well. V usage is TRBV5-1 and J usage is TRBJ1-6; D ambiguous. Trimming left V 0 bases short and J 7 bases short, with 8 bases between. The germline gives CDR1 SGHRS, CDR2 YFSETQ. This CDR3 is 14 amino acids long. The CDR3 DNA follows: TGCGCCAGCAGCTTGGGGGGTGTCAATTCACCCCTCCACTTT. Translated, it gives CASSLGGVNSPLHF.

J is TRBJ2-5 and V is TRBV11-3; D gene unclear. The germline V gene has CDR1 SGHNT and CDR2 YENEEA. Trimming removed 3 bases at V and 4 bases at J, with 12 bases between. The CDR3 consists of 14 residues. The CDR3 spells CASSLFPGPETQYF. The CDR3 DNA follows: TGTGCCAGCAGCTTGTTTCCCGGGCCAGAGACCCAGTACTTC.

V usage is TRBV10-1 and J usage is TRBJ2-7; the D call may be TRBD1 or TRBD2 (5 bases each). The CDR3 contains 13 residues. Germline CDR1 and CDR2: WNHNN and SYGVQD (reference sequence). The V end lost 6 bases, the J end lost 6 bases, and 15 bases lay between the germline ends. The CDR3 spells CASRGSDGTEQYF. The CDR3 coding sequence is TGCGCCAGCAGGGGAAGCGACGGGACCGAGCAGTACTTC.

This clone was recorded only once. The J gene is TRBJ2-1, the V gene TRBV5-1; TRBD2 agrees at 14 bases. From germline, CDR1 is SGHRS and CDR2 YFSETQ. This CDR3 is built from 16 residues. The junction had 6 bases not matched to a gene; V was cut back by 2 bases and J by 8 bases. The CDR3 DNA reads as TGCGCCAGCAGCTTAGGACTAGCGGGAGGAGGTTATGAGCAGTTCTTC. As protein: CASSLGLAGGGYEQFF.

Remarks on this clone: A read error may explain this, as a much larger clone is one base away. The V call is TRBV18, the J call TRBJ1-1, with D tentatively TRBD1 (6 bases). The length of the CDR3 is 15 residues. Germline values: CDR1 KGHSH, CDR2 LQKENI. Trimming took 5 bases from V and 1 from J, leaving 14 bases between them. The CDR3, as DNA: TGTGCCAGCTCAAGGGACATAGAGACGAACACTGAAGCTTTCTTT. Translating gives CASSRDIETNTEAFF.

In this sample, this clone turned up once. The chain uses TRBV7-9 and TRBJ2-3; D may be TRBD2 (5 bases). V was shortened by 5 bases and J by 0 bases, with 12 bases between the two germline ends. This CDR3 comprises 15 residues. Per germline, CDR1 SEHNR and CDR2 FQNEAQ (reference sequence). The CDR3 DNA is TGTGCCAGCAGCCCACTAGAGATTAGCACAGATACGCAGTATTTT. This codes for CASSPLEISTDTQYF.

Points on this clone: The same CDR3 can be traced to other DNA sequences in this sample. The CDR3 region has the DNA TGTGCCAGCAGTGAAGCGGGAGGCAGTTCCTACGAGCAGTACTTC. Its translation is CASSEAGGSSYEQYF. The chain carries TRBV6-1 and TRBJ2-7, with D maybe TRBD2 (6 bases). Germline lookup yields CDR1 MNHNS and CDR2 SASEGT. The V gene lost 0 bases and the J gene lost 1 base, with 10 bases spanning the gap. This CDR3 is built from 15 residues.

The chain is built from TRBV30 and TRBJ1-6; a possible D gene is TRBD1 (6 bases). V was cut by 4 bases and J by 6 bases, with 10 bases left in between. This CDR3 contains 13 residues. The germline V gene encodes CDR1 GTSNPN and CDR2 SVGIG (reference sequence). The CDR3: CAWTPDSNSPLHF. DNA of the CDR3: TGTGCCTGGACCCCGGACAGTAATTCACCCCTCCACTTT.

CDR3 DNA sequence: TGTGCCAGCAGCTTCGGGCAGGAGGGTCAGCCCCAGCATTTT. This gives the protein CASSFGQEGQPQHF. The genes are TRBV7-9 and TRBJ1-5; D is unresolved. Trimming took off 3 bases at V and 6 bases at J, with 12 bases between the two ends. CDR1 and CDR2 (germline): SEHNR, FQNEAQ (reference sequence). The CDR3 extends over 14 amino acids.

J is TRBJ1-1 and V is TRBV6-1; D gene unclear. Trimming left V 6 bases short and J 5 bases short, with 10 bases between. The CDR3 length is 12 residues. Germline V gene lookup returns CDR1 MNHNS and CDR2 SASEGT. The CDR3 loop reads CASSHLGTEAFF. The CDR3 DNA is TGTGCCAGCAGCCATTTGGGGACTGAAGCTTTCTTT.

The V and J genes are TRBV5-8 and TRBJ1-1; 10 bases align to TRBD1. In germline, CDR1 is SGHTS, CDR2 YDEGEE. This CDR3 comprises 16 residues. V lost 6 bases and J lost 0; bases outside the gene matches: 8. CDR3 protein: CASTTGTGVMNTEAFF. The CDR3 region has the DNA TGTGCCAGCACTACCGGGACAGGGGTTATGAACACTGAAGCTTTCTTT. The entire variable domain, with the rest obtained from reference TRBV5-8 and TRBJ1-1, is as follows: EAGVTQSPTHLIKTRGQQATLRCSPISGHTSVYWYQQALGLGLQFLLWYDEGEERNRGNFPPRFSGRQFPNYSSELNVNALELEDSALYLCASTTGTGVMNTEAFFGQGTRLTVV.

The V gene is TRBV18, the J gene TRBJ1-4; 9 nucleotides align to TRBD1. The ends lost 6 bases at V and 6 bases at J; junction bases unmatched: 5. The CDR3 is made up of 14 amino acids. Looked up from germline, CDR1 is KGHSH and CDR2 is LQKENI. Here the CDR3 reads CASSQTGGDEKLFF. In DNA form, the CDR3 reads TGTGCCAGCTCGCAGACAGGGGGAGATGAAAAACTGTTTTTT.

This CDR3 reads CASSLTGFKAGELFF. The CDR3 coding sequence is TGCGCCAGCAGCTTAACAGGGTTTAAGGCCGGGGAGCTGTTTTTT. This rearrangement joins TRBV5-1 to TRBJ2-2; perhaps TRBD1 as D (6 bases). Trimming left V 2 bases short and J 6 bases short, with 14 bases between. Germline lookup yields CDR1 SGHRS and CDR2 YFSETQ. The CDR3 consists of 15 residues.

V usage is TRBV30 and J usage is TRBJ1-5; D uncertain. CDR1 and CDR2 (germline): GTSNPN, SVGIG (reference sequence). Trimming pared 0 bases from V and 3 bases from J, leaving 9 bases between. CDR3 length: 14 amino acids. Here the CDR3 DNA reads TGTGCCTGGAGTGTACAAACACTCAATCAGCCCCAGCATTTT. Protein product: CAWSVQTLNQPQHF.

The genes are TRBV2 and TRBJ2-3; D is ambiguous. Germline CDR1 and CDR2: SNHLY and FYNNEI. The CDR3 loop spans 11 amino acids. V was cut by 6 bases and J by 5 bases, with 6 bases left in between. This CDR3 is CASSPLDTQYF. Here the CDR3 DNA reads TGTGCCAGCAGCCCCCTAGATACGCAGTATTTT.